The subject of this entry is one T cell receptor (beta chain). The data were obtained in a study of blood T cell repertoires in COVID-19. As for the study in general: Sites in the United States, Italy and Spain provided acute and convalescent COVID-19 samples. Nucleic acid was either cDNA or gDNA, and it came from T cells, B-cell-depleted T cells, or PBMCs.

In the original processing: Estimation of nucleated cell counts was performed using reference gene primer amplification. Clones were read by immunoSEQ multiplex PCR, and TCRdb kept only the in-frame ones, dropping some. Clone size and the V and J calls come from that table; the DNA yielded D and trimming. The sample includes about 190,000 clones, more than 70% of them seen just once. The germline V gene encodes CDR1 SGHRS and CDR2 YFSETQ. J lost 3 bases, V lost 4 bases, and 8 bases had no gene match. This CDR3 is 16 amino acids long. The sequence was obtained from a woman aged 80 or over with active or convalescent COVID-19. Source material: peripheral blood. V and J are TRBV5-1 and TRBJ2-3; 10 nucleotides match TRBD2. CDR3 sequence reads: CASSTALAGGTDTQYF. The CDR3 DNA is TGCGCCAGCAGCACCGCTTTAGCGGGGGGAACAGATACGCAGTATTTT.